This T cell receptor (beta chain) was retrieved from a study of T cell clonotyping in hematopoietic cell transplantation. General study points: After transplant, recipient diversity fell while pathologically expanded clonotypes grew through day 180.

Clones were read by immunoSEQ multiplex PCR, and TCRdb kept only the in-frame ones, dropping some. The profile shows fewer than 100,000 clones, 90% to 96% of them singletons. The CDR3 sequence is 13 residues long. Germline V CDR1 and CDR2: SGHTA, FQGTGA. With V trimmed by 4 bases and J by 8 bases, 7 bases remained unmatched. Time point noted: recipient sample about 28 days before transplant, after cytoreduction. As to this clone: What it recognizes is unknown.

The clonotype was recovered from a woman aged 50 to 60 with acute myeloid leukemia. Some clones in this sample may be carry-over from other donors' samples. This sequence joins TRBV7-3 and TRBJ1-2; 7 bases match TRBD1. This specimen consisted of peripheral blood mononuclear cells, obtained before stem cell transplant. The CDR3 coding sequence is TGTGCCAGCAGCTCATACACAGGGGAAGGCTACACCTTC. Residues: CASSSYTGEGYTF.